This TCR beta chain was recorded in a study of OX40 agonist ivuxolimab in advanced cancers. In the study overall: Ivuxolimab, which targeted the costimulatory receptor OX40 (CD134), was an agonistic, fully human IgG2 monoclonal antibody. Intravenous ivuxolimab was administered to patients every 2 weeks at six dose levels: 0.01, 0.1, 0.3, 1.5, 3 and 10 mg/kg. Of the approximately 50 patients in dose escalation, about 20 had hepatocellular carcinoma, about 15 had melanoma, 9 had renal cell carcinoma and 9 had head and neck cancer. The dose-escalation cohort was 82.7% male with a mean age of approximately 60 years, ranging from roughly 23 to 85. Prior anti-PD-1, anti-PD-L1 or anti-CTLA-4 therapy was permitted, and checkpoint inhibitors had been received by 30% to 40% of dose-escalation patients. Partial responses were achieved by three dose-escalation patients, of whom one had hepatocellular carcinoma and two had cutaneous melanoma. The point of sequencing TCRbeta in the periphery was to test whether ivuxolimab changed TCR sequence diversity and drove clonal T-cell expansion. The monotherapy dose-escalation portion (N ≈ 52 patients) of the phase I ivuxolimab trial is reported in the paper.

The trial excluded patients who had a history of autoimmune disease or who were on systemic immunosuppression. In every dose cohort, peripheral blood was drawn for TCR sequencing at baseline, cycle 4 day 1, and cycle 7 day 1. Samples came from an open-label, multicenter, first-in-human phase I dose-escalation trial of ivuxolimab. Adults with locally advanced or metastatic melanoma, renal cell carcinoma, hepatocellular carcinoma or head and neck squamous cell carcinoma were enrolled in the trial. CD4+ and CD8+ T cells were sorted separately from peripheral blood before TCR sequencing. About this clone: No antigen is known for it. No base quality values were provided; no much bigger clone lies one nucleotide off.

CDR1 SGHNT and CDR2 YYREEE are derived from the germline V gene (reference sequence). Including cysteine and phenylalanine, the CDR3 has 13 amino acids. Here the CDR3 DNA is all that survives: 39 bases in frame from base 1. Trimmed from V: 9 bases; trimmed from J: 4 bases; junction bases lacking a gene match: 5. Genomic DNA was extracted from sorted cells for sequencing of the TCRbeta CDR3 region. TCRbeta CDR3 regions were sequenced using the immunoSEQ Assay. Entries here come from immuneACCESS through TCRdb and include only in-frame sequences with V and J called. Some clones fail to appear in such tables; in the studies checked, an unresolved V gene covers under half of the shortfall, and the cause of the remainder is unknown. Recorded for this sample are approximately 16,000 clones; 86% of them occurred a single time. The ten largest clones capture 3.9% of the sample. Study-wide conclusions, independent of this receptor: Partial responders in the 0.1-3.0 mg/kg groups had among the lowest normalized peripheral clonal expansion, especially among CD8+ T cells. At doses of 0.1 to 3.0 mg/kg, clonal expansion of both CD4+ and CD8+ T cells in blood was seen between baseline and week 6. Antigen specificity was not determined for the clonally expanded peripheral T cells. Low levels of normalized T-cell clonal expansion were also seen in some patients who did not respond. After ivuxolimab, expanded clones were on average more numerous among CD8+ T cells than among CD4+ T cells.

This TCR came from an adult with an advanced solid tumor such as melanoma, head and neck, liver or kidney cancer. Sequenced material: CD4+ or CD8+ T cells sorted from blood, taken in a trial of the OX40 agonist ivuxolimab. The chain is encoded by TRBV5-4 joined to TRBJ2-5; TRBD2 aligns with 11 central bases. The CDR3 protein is CATTSGSRETQYF. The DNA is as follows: TGTGCCACCACTAGCGGGAGTAGAGAGACCCAGTACTTC.